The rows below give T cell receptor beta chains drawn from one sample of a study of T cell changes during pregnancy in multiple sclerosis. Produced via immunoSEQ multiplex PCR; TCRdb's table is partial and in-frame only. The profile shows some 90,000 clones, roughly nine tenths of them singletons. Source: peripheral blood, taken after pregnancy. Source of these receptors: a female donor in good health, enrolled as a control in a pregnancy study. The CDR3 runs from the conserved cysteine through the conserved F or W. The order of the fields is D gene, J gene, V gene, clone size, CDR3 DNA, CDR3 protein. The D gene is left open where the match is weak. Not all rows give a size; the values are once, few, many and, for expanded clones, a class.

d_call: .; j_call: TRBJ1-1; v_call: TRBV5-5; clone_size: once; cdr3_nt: TGTGCCAGCAGTATACACCCGAACACTGAAGCTTTCTTT; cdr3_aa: CASSIHPNTEAFF
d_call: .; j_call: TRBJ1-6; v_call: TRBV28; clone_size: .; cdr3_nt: TGTGCCAGCAGTTTATCGAGAAGAAACTCACCCCTCCACTTT; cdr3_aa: CASSLSRRNSPLHF
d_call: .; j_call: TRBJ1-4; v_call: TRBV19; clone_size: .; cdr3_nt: TGTGCCAGTACCCTCCAATCGACAGCAACTAATCCAAAACTGTTTTTT; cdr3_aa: CASTLQSTATNPKLFF
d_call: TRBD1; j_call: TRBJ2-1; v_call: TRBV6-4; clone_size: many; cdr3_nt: TGTGCCAGCAGTGACACGACAGGGCACAATGAGCAGTTCTTC; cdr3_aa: CASSDTTGHNEQFF
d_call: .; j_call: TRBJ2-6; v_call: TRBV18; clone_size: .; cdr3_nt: TGTGCCAGCTCACCCCCAGCTGGGGCCAACGTCCTGACTTTC; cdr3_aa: CASSPPAGANVLTF
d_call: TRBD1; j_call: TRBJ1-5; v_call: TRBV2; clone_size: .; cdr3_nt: TGTGCCAGCAGTGAGGGACAGGGTTTATTTCGCAATCAGCCCCAGCATTTT; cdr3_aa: CASSEGQGLFRNQPQHF
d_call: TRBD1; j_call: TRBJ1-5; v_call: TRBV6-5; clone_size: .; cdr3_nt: TGTGCCAGCGCCCTACAGGGGATGAGCAATCAGCCCCAGCATTTT; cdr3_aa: CASALQGMSNQPQHF
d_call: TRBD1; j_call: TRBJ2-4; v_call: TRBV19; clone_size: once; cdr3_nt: TGTGCCAGTAGCGAGCGTACGGCGGGGACAGGGGGACGCCTAGCCAAAAACATTCAGTACTTC; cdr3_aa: CASSERTAGTGGRLAKNIQYF
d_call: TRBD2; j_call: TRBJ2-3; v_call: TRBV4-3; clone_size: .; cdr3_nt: TGCGCCAGCAGCCAACTCCTATCGGCTAGCGGGGATGGAGATACGCAGTATTTT; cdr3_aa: CASSQLLSASGDGDTQYF
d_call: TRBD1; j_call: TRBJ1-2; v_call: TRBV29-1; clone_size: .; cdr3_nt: TGCAGCGTTGGGGGGACAGGAAACTATGGCTACACCTTC; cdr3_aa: CSVGGTGNYGYTF
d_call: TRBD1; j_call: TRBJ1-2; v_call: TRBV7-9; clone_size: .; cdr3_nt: TGTGCCAGCAGCGCCGGACAGGGCTATGGCTACACCTTC; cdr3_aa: CASSAGQGYGYTF
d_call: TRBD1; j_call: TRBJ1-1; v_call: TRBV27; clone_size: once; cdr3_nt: TGTGCCAGCAGTTTAAGGGACAGGGGACGTTTTATAACGTGGACTGAAGCTTTCTTT; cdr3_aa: CASSLRDRGRFITWTEAFF
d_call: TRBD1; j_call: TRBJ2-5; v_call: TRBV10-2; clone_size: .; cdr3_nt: TGCGCCAGCAGGGGACAGCAAGAGACCCAGTACTTC; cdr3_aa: CASRGQQETQYF
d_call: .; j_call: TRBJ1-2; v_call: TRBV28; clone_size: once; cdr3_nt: TGTGCCAGCAAAGCAATTAGGGGGGGAGGAAGGGGCGATGGCTACACCTTC; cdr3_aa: CASKAIRGGGRGDGYTF
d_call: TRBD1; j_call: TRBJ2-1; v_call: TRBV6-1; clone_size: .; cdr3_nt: TGTGCCAGCAGCGTCCGGGACAGGGAGATCAATGAGCAGTTCTTC; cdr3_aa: CASSVRDREINEQFF
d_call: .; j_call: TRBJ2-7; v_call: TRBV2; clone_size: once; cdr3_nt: TGTGCCAGCAGATCACAGGGAAAAACCTACGAGCAGTACTTC; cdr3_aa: CASRSQGKTYEQYF
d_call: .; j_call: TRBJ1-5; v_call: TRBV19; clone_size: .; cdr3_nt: TGTGCCAGTAGTATAAGTTCGGGTGACAATCAGCCCCAGCATTTT; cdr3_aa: CASSISSGDNQPQHF
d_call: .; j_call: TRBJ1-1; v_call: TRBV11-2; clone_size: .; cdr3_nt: TGTGCCAGCAGCCCCGGGACACGGGTGAACACTGAAGCTTTCTTT; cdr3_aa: CASSPGTRVNTEAFF
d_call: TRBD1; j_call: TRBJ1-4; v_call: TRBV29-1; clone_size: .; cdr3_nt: TGCAGCGTCCCCGGGACAGGGTTCCCAAAACTGTTTTTT; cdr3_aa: CSVPGTGFPKLFF
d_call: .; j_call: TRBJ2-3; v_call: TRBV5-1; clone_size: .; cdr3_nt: TGCGCCAGCAGCCCCGTTAGTCGTTCAGATACGCAGTATTTT; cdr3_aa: CASSPVSRSDTQYF
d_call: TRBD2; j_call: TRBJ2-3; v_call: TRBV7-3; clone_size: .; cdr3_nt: TGTGCCAGCAGCTACGGACTAGCGGGGGGAGTCACAGATACGCAGTATTTT; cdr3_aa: CASSYGLAGGVTDTQYF
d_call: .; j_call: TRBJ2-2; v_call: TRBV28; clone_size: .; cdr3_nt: TGTGCCAGCAGTTTAGGGGCCCCCGGGGAGCTGTTTTTT; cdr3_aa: CASSLGAPGELFF
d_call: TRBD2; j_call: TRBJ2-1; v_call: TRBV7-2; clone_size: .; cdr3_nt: TGTGCCAGCAGCCAAGCGTTGGGGGGGGGTGATGAGCAGTTCTTC; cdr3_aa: CASSQALGGGDEQFF
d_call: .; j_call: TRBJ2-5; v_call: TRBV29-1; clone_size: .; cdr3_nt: TGCAGCGCATGGGGTCAGGGCAAGACCCAGTACTTC; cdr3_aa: CSAWGQGKTQYF
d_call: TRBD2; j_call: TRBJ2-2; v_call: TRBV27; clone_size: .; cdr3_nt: TGTGCCAGCAGCCCCTGGGGGGGCACCGGGGAGCTGTTTTTT; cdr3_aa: CASSPWGGTGELFF
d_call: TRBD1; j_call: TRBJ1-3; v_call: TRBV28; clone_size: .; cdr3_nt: TGTGCCAGCGGGACAGGGGGCGAAGGAAACACCATATATTTT; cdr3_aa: CASGTGGEGNTIYF
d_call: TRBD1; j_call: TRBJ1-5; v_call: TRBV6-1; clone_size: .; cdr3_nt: TGTGCCAGCAGTGAAGTACAGGGGGCCGGAAATCAGCCCCAGCATTTT; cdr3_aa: CASSEVQGAGNQPQHF
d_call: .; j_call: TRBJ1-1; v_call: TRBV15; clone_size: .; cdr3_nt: TGTGCCACCAGCAGGGGGCAGGGGCGAGAAGCTTTCTTT; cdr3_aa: CATSRGQGREAFF
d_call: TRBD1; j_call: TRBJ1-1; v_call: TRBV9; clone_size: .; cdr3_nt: TGTGCCAGCAGCCCGCGGGACAGGGATTACACTGAAGCTTTCTTT; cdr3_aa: CASSPRDRDYTEAFF
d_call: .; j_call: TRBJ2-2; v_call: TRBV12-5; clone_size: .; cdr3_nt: TGTGCTAGTGGTTTGGGAGAGAGCGCCGGGGAGCTGTTTTTT; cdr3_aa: CASGLGESAGELFF
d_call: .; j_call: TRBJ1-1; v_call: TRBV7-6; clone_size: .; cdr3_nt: TGTGCCAGCAGCTTAAGTGGGGGGGGGAGGGCGAACACTGAAGCTTTCTTT; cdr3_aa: CASSLSGGGRANTEAFF
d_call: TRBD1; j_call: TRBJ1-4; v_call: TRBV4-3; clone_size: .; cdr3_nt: TGCGCCAGCAGCCCCGGACAGGGAAAGGAAAAACTGTTTTTT; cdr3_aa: CASSPGQGKEKLFF
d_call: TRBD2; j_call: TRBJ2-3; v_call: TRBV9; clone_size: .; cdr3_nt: TGTGCCAGCAGCTGGACTAGCGGGGAAGCAGATACGCAGTATTTT; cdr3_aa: CASSWTSGEADTQYF
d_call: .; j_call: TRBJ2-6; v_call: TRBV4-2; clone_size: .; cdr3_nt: TGTGCCAGCAGCCAGGACGAAGGGGCCGGGGCCAACGTCCTGACTTTC; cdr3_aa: CASSQDEGAGANVLTF
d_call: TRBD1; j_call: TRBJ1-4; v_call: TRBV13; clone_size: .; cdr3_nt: TGTGCCAGCAGCTTACGTTCAGGGGGTGAAAAACTGTTTTTT; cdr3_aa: CASSLRSGGEKLFF
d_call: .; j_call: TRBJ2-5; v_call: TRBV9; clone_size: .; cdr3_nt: TGTGCCAGCAGCGGGGGGGGCAATATCCAAGAGACCCAGTACTTC; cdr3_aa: CASSGGGNIQETQYF
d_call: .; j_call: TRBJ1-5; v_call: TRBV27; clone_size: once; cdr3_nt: TGTGCCAGCAGTTTTGCGGGGTTTAGCAATCAGCCCCAGCATTTT; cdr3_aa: CASSFAGFSNQPQHF
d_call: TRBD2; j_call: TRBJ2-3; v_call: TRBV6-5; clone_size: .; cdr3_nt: TGTGCCAGCAGTCCGGGACTAGCGACTACGCAGTATTTT; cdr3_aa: CASSPGLATTQYF
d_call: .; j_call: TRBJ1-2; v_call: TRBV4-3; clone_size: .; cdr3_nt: TGCGCCAGCAGCCAAGCACAGGGTCTAGGTGGCTACACCTTC; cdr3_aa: CASSQAQGLGGYTF
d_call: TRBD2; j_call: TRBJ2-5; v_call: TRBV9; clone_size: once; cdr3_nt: TGTGCCAGCAGAGACGGGGGGGACGACGTCCGGGAGACCCAGTACTTC; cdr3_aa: CASRDGGDDVRETQYF
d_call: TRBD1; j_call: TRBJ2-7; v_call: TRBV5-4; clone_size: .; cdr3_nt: TGTGCCAGCAGCTTGGTTCCCGGGACAGCCGCCTACGAGCAGTACTTC; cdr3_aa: CASSLVPGTAAYEQYF
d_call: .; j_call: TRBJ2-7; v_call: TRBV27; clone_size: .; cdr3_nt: TGTGCCAGCTTCGACAACGAGCAGTACTTC; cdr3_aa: CASFDNEQYF
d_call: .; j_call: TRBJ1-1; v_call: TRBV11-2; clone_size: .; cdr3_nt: TGTGCCAGCAGCTTAGAACCCAGGACTAACACTGAAGCTTTCTTT; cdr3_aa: CASSLEPRTNTEAFF
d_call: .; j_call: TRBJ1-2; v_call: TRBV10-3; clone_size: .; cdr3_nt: TGTGCCATCAGTGAGATTACGGGAGCTAACTATGGCTACACCTTC; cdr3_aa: CAISEITGANYGYTF
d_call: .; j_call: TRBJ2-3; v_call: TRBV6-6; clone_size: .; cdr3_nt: TGTGCCAGCAGTTCGATCGCGACAGATACGCAGTATTTT; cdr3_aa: CASSSIATDTQYF
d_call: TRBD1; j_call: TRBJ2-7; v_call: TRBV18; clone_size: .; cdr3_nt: TGTGCCAGCTCACCACCTTTTCACCGGCCACAGGGGAACGAGCAGTACTTC; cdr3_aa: CASSPPFHRPQGNEQYF
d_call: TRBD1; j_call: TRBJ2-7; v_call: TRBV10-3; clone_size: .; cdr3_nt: TGTGCCATCAGGGGGGACAGGGGAGTCTCCTACGAGCAGTACTTC; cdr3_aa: CAIRGDRGVSYEQYF